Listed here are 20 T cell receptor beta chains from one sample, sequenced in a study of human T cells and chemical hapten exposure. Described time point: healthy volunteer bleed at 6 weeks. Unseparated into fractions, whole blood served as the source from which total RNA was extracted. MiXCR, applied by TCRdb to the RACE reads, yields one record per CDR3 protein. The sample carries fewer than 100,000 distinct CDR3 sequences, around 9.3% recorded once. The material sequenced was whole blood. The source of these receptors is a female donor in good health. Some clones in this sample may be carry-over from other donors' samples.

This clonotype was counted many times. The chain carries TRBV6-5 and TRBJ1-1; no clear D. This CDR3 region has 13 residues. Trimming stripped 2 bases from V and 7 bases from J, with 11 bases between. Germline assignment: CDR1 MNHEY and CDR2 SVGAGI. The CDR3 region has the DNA TGTGCCAGCAGTTACGGGCAGGCATTTGAAGCTTTCTTT. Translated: CASSYGQAFEAFF.

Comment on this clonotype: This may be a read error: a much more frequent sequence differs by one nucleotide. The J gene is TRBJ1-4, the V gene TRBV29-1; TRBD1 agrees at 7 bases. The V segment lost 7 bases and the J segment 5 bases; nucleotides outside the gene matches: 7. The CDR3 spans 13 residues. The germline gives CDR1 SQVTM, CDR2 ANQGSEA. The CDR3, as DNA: TGCAGCGGAGGGGGACAGAGGAATGAAAAACTGTTTTTT. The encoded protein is CSGGGQRNEKLFF.

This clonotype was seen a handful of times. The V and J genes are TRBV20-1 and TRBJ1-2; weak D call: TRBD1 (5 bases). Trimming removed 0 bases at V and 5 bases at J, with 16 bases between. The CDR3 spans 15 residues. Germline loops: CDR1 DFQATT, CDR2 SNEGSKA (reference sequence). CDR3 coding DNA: TGCAGTGCTAGAGATCTGAGAGGGGAACTGTATGGCTACACCTTC. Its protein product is CSARDLRGELYGYTF.

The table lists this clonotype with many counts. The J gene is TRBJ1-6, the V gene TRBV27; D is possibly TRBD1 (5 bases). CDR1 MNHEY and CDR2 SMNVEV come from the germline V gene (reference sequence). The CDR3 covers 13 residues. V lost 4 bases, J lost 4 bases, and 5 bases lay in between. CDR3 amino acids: CASSWGYNSPLHF. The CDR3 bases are TGTGCCAGCAGTTGGGGGTATAATTCACCCCTCCACTTT.

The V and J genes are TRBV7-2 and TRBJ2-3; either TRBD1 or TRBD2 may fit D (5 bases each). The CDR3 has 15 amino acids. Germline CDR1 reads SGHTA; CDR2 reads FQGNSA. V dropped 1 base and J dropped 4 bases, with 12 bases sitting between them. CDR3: CASSLGNGAPDTQYF. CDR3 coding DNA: TGTGCCAGCAGCTTAGGGAACGGGGCCCCAGATACGCAGTATTTT.

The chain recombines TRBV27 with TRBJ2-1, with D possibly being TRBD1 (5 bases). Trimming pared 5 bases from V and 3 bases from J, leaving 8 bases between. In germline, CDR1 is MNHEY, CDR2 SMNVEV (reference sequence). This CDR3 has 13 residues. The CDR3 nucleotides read TGTGCCAGCAGTCGGACAAGCTACAATGAGCAGTTCTTC. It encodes CASSRTSYNEQFF.

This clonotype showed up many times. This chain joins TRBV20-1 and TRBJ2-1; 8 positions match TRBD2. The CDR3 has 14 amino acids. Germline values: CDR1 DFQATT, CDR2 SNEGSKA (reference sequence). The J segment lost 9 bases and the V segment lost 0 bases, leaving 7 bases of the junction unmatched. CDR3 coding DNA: TGCAGTGCTAGAGACGACGGGGGGGCGGGTGAGCAGTTCTTC. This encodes CSARDDGGAGEQFF.

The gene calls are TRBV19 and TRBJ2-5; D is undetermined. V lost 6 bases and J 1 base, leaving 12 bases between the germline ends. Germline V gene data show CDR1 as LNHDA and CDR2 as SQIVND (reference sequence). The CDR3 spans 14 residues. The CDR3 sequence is CASSSLGLQETQYF. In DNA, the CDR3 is TGTGCCAGTAGCTCCTTGGGCCTCCAAGAGACCCAGTACTTC.

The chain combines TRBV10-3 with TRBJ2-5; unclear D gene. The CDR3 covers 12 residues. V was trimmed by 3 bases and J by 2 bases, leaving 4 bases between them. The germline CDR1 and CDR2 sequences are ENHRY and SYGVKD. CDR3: CAISEPQETQYF. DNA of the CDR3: TGTGCCATCAGTGAACCACAAGAGACCCAGTACTTC.

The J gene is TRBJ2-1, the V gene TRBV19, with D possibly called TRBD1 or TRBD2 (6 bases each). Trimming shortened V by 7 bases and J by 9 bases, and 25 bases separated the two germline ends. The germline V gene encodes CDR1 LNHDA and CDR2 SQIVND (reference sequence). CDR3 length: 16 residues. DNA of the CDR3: TGTGCCAGTATGCCCCCAAGGGGGACGGGGAGGAGTGAGCAGTTCTTC. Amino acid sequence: CASMPPRGTGRSEQFF.

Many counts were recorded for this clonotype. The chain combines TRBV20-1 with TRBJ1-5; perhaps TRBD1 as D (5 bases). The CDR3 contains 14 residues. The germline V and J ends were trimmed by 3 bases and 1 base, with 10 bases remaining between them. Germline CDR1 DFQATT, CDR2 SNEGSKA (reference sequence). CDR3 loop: CSASGAQSNQPQHF. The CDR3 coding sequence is TGCAGTGCTAGTGGGGCCCAGAGCAATCAGCCCCAGCATTTT.

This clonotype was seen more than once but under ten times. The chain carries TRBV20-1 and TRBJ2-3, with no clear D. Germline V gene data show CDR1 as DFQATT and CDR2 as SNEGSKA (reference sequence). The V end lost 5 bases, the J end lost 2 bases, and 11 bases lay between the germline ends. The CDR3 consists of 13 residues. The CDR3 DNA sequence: TGCAGTGCTGCAGCAATCAACACAGATACGCAGTATTTT. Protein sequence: CSAAAINTDTQYF.

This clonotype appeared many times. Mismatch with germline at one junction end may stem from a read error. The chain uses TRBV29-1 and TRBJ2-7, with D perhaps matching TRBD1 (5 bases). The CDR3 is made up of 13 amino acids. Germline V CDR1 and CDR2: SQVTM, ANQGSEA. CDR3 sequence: CSVFGQGLYEEYF. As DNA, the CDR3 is TGCAGCGTTTTCGGGCAGGGTCTCTACGAGGAGTACTTC.

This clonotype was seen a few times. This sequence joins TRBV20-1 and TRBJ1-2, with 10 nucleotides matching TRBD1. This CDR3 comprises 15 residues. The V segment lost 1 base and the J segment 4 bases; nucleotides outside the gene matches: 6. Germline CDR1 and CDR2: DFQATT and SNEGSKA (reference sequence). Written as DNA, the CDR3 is TGCAGTGCTAGAGCGGGACAGGGGCGAGGCTATGGCTACACCTTC. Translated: CSARAGQGRGYGYTF.

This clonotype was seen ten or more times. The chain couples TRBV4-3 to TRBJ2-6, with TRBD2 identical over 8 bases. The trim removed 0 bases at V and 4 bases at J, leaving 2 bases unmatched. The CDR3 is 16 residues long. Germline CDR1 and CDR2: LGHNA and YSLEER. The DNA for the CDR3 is TGCGCCAGCAGCCAAGAACTAGCGGACGGGGCCAACGTCCTGACTTTC. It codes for CASSQELADGANVLTF.

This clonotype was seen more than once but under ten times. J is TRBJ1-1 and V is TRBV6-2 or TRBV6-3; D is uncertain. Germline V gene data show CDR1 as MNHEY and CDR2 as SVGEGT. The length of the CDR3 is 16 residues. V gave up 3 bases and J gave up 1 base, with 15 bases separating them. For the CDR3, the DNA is TGTGCCAGCAGTTATTCCCAGCGCCAAGGGAACACTGAAGCTTTCTTT. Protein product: CASSYSQRQGNTEAFF.

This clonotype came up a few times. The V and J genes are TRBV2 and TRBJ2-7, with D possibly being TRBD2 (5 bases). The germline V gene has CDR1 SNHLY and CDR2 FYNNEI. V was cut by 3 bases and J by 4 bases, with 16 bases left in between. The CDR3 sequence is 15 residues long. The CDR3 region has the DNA TGTGCCAGCAGTGATGTTTCGGGATCCCTGTACGAGCAGTACTTC. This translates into CASSDVSGSLYEQYF.

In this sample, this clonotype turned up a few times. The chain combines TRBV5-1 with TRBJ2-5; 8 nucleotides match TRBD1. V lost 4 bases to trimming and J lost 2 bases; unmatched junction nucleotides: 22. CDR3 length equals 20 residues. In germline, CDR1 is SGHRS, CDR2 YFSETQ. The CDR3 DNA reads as TGCGCCAGCAGCCCGCGGACAGGGACCCCACCGACTTTGCGACAAGAGACCCAGTACTTC. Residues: CASSPRTGTPPTLRQETQYF.

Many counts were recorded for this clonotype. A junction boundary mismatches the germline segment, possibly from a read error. This CDR3 reads CASSYITGMMSF. CDR3 DNA sequence: TGTGCCAGCAGTTACATCACAGGGATGATGAGCTTC. The chain combines TRBV6-5 with TRBJ1-2, with D maybe TRBD1 (6 bases). The CDR3 length is 12 residues. Germline V gene sequence: CDR1 MNHEY, CDR2 SVGAGI.

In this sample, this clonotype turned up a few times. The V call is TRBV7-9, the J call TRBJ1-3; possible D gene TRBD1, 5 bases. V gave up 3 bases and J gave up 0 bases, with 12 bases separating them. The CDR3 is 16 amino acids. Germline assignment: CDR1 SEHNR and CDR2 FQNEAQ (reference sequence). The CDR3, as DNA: TGTGCCAGCAGCTTTCGCAGGGAGGCCTCTGGAAACACCATATATTTT. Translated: CASSFRREASGNTIYF.